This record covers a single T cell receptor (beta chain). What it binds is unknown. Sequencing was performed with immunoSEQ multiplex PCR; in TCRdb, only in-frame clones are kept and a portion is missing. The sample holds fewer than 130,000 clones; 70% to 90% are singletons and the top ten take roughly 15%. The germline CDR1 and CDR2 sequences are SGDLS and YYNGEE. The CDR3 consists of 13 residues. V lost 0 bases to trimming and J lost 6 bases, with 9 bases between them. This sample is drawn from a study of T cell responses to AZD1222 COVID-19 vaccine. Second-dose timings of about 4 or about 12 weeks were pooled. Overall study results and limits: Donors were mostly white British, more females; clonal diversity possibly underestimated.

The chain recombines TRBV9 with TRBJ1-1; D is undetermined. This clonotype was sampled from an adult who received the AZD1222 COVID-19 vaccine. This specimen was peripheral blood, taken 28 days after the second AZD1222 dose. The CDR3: CASSVDPQAEAFF. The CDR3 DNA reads TGTGCCAGCAGCGTAGACCCGCAGGCTGAAGCTTTCTTT.